These 16 T cell receptor beta chains share one sample of origin, sequenced in a study of Graves' ophthalmopathy and Graves' hyperthyroidism. CDR3 regions of TCR beta were amplified from RNA transcripts. The library came from an HTBI-primed first-round RT-PCR and a second-round multiplex PCR. One entry per CDR3 protein, called by TCRdb with MiXCR from the multiplex PCR reads. Of hundreds of thousands of distinct CDR3 sequences in the sample, about 20% are singletons; the top ten hold around 6.9%. Material: peripheral blood. Receptors were obtained from a woman between 18 and 30 years old with stable Graves' hyperthyroidism. Some clones in this sample may be carry-over from other donors' samples.

The rearrangement uses TRBV5-1 and TRBJ2-2, with D unclear. The germline CDR1 and CDR2 sequences are SGHRS and YFSETQ. The CDR3 is 15 amino acids. V was shortened by 0 bases and J by 1 base, with 7 bases between the two germline ends. The DNA of the CDR3 is TGCGCCAGCAGCTTGGAGGGCATGAACACCGGGGAGCTGTTTTTT. Amino acid sequence: CASSLEGMNTGELFF.

V is TRBV2 and J is TRBJ1-5, with no clear D. The ends were cut back, 1 base at V and 5 bases at J, with 12 bases in the middle. Germline V gene sequence: CDR1 SNHLY, CDR2 FYNNEI. The CDR3 covers 15 residues. Here the CDR3 reads CASSEGARGYQPQHF. In DNA, the CDR3 is TGTGCCAGCAGTGAAGGAGCTCGGGGATATCAGCCCCAGCATTTT.

In this sample, this clonotype turned up many times. The chain employs TRBV12-3 or TRBV12-4 and TRBJ1-6; D not certain. The CDR3 sequence is 15 residues long. V shed 5 bases and J shed 0 bases, with 8 bases lying between them. The CDR3 DNA is TGTGCCAGCAGTCTCGAAAGCTCCTATAATTCACCCCTCCACTTT. Protein: CASSLESSYNSPLHF.

This clonotype was picked up many times. The V and J genes are TRBV25-1 and TRBJ2-6; D unresolved. The V end lost 2 bases, the J end lost 2 bases, and 4 bases lay between the germline ends. Germline V gives CDR1 MGHDK, CDR2 SYGVNS. This CDR3 is built from 14 residues. CDR3 protein: CASSEGAGANVLTF. The CDR3 nucleotides read TGTGCCAGCAGTGAAGGGGCTGGGGCCAACGTCCTGACTTTC.

The chain links TRBV19 to TRBJ1-6; D is possibly TRBD1 (5 bases). Trimming shortened V by 4 bases and J by 10 bases, and 11 bases separated the two germline ends. The V gene's germline CDR1 is LNHDA and CDR2 SQIVND (reference sequence). The CDR3 has 13 amino acids. The CDR3: CASSTGWESPLHF. CDR3 bases: TGTGCCAGTAGTACAGGGTGGGAGTCACCCCTCCACTTT.

The genes are TRBV6-5 and TRBJ2-7, with 7 positions matching TRBD2. V trimming: 7 bases; J trimming: 2 bases; junction bases outside the gene matches: 8. This CDR3 has 14 amino acids. CDR1 is MNHEY and CDR2 is SVGAGI in the germline V gene. CDR3 protein: CASIRAGITYEQYF. The CDR3 DNA reads as TGTGCCAGCATTAGAGCGGGGATAACCTACGAGCAGTACTTC.

This clonotype was recorded many times. The rearrangement joins TRBV5-1 to TRBJ1-2; D uncertain. Germline V gene sequence: CDR1 SGHRS, CDR2 YFSETQ. CDR3 length: 14 amino acids. V dropped 4 bases and J dropped 9 bases, with 19 bases sitting between them. Here the CDR3 reads CASSRWSVSESYTF. DNA for the CDR3: TGCGCCAGCAGCCGATGGTCGGTATCGGAGAGCTACACCTTC.

This clonotype was counted ten times or more. The chain couples TRBV6-2 or TRBV6-3 to TRBJ2-7, with D perhaps matching TRBD1 (6 bases). V was cut by 2 bases and J by 4 bases, with 15 bases left in between. Germline V CDR1 and CDR2: MNHEY, SVGEGT. The CDR3 totals 15 residues. The CDR3 nucleotides are TGTGCCAGCAGTTACCCTCGCGGCGACAGGTACGAGCAGTACTTC. Residues: CASSYPRGDRYEQYF.

As regards this clonotype: Compared with germline, one end of the junction differs, possibly owing to a read error. This rearrangement joins TRBV19 to TRBJ1-1; 7 nucleotides agree with TRBD1. The CDR3 extends over 15 amino acids. The V gene's germline CDR1 is LNHDA and CDR2 SQIVND (reference sequence). This CDR3 reads CASSNDRVVHTDAFF. The DNA for the CDR3 is TGTGCCAGTAGTAACGACAGGGTAGTACACACTGATGCTTTCTTT. The full variable domain, with the rest looked up from reference TRBV19 and TRBJ1-1, is DGGITQSPKYLFRKEGQNVTLSCEQNLNHDAMYWYRQDPGQGLRLIYYSQIVNDFQKGDIAEGYSVSREKKESFPLTVTSAQKNPTAFYLCASSNDRVVHTDAFFGQGTRLTVV.

This clonotype has at least ten counts. The chain links TRBV29-1 to TRBJ1-2, with TRBD1 as a possible D gene (6 bases). From germline, CDR1 is SQVTM and CDR2 ANQGSEA. The CDR3 sequence is 15 residues long. V shed 2 bases and J shed 4 bases, with 17 bases lying between them. CDR3 amino acids: CSVEQVRTEIYGYTF. The DNA of the CDR3 is TGCAGCGTTGAACAGGTTCGGACAGAGATCTATGGCTACACCTTC.

This clonotype was counted at least ten times. The chain employs TRBV6-5 and TRBJ2-2; D possibly matches TRBD1 or TRBD2 (5 bases each). This CDR3 region has 13 residues. V lost 5 bases and J lost 6, with 10 bases in between. Per germline, CDR1 MNHEY and CDR2 SVGAGI. The CDR3 here is CASSRDGPGELFF. The CDR3 DNA sequence: TGTGCCAGCAGTCGGGACGGGCCCGGGGAGCTGTTTTTT.

This clonotype was detected many times. The rearrangement uses TRBV6-2 or TRBV6-3 and TRBJ1-1; TRBD1 matches at 7 bases. The ends lost 2 bases at V and 1 base at J; junction bases unmatched: 13. This CDR3 contains 18 residues. The V gene's germline CDR1 is MNHEY and CDR2 SVGEGT. CDR3 amino acids: CASSYNPFRQGQNTEAFF. CDR3 nucleotides: TGTGCCAGCAGTTACAATCCCTTCCGACAGGGCCAGAACACTGAAGCTTTCTTT.

The chain joins TRBV7-9 to TRBJ2-7; 7 bases agree with TRBD1. The CDR3 has 14 residues. CDR1 and CDR2 from the germline V gene are SEHNR and FQNEAQ (reference sequence). J was trimmed by 2 bases and V by 6 bases; bases with no gene match: 7. CDR3 amino acids: CASSSNRGTYEQYF. In DNA, the CDR3 is TGTGCCAGCAGTTCAAACAGGGGAACCTACGAGCAGTACTTC.

V usage is TRBV2 and J usage is TRBJ1-1, with D possibly matching TRBD1 (5 bases). Trimming pared 7 bases from V and 9 bases from J, leaving 9 bases between. CDR3 size: 10 residues. CDR1 is SNHLY and CDR2 is FYNNEI in the germline V gene. The chain's CDR3 is CASTGTQAFF. DNA of the CDR3: TGTGCCAGCACCGGGACTCAAGCTTTCTTT.

This clonotype was recorded many times. V and J are TRBV15 and TRBJ2-5, with D perhaps given as TRBD1 or TRBD2 (6 bases each). This CDR3 comprises 16 residues. The V end lost 3 bases, the J end lost 1 base, and 15 bases lay between the germline ends. Germline lookup yields CDR1 LNHNV and CDR2 YYDKDF (reference sequence). The CDR3 is CATSRDYEGGQETQYF. In DNA, the CDR3 is TGTGCCACCAGCAGGGACTACGAAGGGGGCCAAGAGACCCAGTACTTC.

This clonotype showed up many times. The rearrangement links TRBV20-1 to TRBJ2-5, with 10 nucleotides matching TRBD1. CDR1 is DFQATT and CDR2 is SNEGSKA in the germline V gene (reference sequence). V lost 3 bases, J lost 7 bases, and 5 bases stayed unmatched. The CDR3 extends over 13 amino acids. The DNA for the CDR3 is TGCAGTGCTAGCACCGGGACAGGGGCGACCCAGTACTTC. This codes for CSASTGTGATQYF.